This record covers a single T cell receptor beta chain. The data originate from a study of blood T cell repertoires in COVID-19. For the study at large: Sources were T cells, B-cell-depleted T cells, or PBMCs; the material itself was cDNA or gDNA.

The length of the CDR3 is 15 residues. V was clipped by 4 bases and J by 5 bases, with 16 bases between them. The germline V gene has CDR1 SGHRS and CDR2 YFSETQ. Study processing details: The assay estimated nucleated cells by amplifying reference gene primers. The method was immunoSEQ multiplex PCR; TCRdb's version includes in-frame clones alone and lacks a portion of them. For V, J and clone size, that table is used; D and trimming come from the DNA. The repertoire holds 50,000 or so clones, approximately 86% seen once, with roughly 17% in the top ten. This sequence originates from a man in his forties or fifties with acute or convalescent COVID-19. Sequenced sample: peripheral blood. The chain is built from TRBV5-1 and TRBJ2-1, with D perhaps TRBD2 (5 bases). CDR3 sequence: CASSLDPGINNEQFF. The CDR3 nucleotides read TGCGCCAGCAGCCTCGATCCCGGGATTAACAATGAGCAGTTCTTC.